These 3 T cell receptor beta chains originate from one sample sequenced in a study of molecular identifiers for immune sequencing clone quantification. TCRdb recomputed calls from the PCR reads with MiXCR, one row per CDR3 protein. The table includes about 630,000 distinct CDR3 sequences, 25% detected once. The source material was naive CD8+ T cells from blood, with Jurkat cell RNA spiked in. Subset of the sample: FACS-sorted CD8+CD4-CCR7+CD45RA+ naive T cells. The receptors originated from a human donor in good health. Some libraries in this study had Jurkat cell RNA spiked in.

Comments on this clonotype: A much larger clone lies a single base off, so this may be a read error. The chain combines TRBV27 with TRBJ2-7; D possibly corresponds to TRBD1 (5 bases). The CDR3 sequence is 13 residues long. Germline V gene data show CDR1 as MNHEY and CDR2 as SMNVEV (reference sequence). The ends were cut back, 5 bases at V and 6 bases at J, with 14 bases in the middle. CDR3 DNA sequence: TGTGCCAGCAGTCAGCCGCCTAGGGGCGAGCAGTACTTC. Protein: CASSQPPRGEQYF.

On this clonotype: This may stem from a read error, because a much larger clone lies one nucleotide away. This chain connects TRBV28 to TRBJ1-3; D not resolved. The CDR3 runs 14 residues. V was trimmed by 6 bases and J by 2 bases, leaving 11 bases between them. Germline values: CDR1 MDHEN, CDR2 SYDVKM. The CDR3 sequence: CASSLWTAGNTIYF. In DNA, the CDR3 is TGTGCCAGCAGCCTGTGGACTGCTGGAAACACCATATATTTT.

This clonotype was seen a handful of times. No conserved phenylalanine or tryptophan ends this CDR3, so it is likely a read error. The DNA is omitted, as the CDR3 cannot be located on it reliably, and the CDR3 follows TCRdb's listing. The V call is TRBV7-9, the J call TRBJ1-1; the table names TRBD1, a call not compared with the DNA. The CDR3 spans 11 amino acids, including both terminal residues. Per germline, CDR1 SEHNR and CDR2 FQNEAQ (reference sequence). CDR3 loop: CASSLGSGDIG.